Described below is a single TCR beta chain sequence and its context. The sample comes from a study of blood T cell repertoires in COVID-19. Study-wide context: PBMCs, B-cell-depleted T cells, or T cells were the source of the cDNA or gDNA that made up the material.

From germline, CDR1 is SGHNT and CDR2 YENEEA. V lost 0 bases, J lost 3 bases, and 10 bases stayed unmatched. This CDR3 spans 17 amino acids. Per the original methods: Reference gene primer amplification gave estimated nucleated cell counts. Measured with immunoSEQ multiplex PCR; TCRdb has only the in-frame clones, and not every one. V and J calls plus clone size are reproduced from that table; the DNA served to infer D and trimming. This sample yields roughly 230,000 clones, of which about four fifths are seen a single time; roughly 4% belongs to the top ten. This chain joins TRBV11-3 and TRBJ2-7; 8 bases align to TRBD2. The sample comprised peripheral blood. The origin of this receptor is a man between 50 and 59 years old with acute or convalescent COVID-19. In nucleotides, the CDR3 is TGTGCCAGCAGCTTAGAGGTGATCCGGGAGGGATTCTACGAGCAGTACTTC. As protein: CASSLEVIREGFYEQYF. The full variable domain, its missing parts supplied by reference TRBV11-3 and TRBJ2-7, is EAGVVQSPRYKIIEKKQPVAFWCNPISGHNTLYWYLQNLGQGPELLIRYENEEAVDDSQLPKDRFSAERLKGVDSTLKIQPAELGDSAVYLCASSLEVIREGFYEQYFGPGTRLTVT.